This section outlines one TCR beta chain sequence together with its context. Its antigen is not known. This specimen belongs to a study of T cell responses to AZD1222 COVID-19 vaccine. Study-wide results and caveats: Unmutated variant regions are reportedly targeted by nearly half of spike-specific TCRs. Clonal diversity was possibly underestimated; the donors were predominantly white British and more often female.

The protocol was immunoSEQ multiplex PCR, while the TCRdb copy is restricted to in-frame clones and leaves out a portion. The table includes 120,000 or so clones, roughly 90% detected once. Per the germline V gene, CDR1 is LNHDA and CDR2 is SQIVND (reference sequence). CDR3 length equals 15 residues. Trimming at V came to 6 bases and at J to 3 bases, leaving 4 bases not matched to a gene. Sequenced here: peripheral blood, sampled on day 0 of MenACWY control vaccination. The chain links TRBV19 to TRBJ2-5, with 13 bases identical to TRBD2. The TCR originated in an adult in good health. CDR3 nucleotide sequence: TGTGCCAGTAGCCCCGGACTAGCGGGAGAAGAGACCCAGTACTTC. This encodes CASSPGLAGEETQYF.